Here is one T cell receptor beta chain with its context. No cognate antigen has been identified for it. No quality values exist for individual bases; no much larger clone is one base distant. The data originate from a study of early T cells in non-severe SARS-CoV-2 infection (dated by TCRdb to about 2021). Regarding the study in general: Because TCR sequencing relied on bulk RNA taken from unsorted whole blood, pairing of alpha and beta chains was not possible.

In the germline V gene, CDR1 corresponds to SQVTM and CDR2 to ANQGSEA. Inclusive of the bounding cysteine and phenylalanine, the CDR3 is 12 residues long. Left in the record is the CDR3 DNA by itself, 36 bases read in frame from the first base. The method was 5' RACE. TCRdb records NextSeq 500 as the sequencer. The TCR library protocol attached unique molecular identifiers to individual cDNA molecules to correct for sequencing error and PCR bias. Both TCR alpha and beta chains were sequenced, and tight co-correlation was observed between alpha and beta sequence abundances in each sample. On the study's bioinformatics: Decombinator V4 was used to annotate the V gene, J gene and CDR3 of the TCR sequences. Expanded TCRs were defined as changing significantly between any two time points under a Poisson model with p below 0.0001. Abundances of TCRs were expressed as counts per million after normalisation to the total number of TCRs sequenced in each sample. MAIT TCRs were defined by TRAV1-2 paired with TRAJ12, TRAJ20 or TRAJ33, and iNKT TCRs by TRAV10 paired with TRAJ18. VDJdb, accessed 1 November 2021, was searched for CMV, EBV and SARS-CoV-2 annotated TCRs, with TCRs annotated for multiple antigens excluded. The public reads were reanalyzed by TCRdb: fastp trimming at Q25, MiXCR alignment, in-frame beta chains only. One record per CDR3 amino acid sequence lists the most common genes and DNA. These V and J calls rely on TCRdb rather than the paper's analysis. The sample table contains tens of thousands of distinct CDR3 sequences; only one count was recorded for about 4.5% of them. The ten top clones hold approximately 5.3% of the sample.

A case-control design nested within a healthcare worker cohort in London, UK, was used, with weekly nasopharyngeal swab PCR tests and blood sampling performed. Healthcare workers were recruited during the week of the UK lockdown, between 23 and 31 March 2020, and followed weekly for up to roughly 15 weeks. Results the study describes overall, beyond this receptor: VDJdb matching was skewed toward anti-spike CD8 responses, so virus-specific expansions were likely underestimated and private and CD4 specificities were missed.

In this chain, TRBV29-1 is recombined with TRBJ2-1; 8 matching bases give a weak D call of TRBD2. Sequenced material: whole blood, taken at baseline. The clonotype was recovered from an adult who was a healthcare worker with PCR-confirmed SARS-CoV-2 infection or an uninfected control (not recorded which). The encoded CDR3 is CSAGGQYNEQFF. The DNA sequence is as follows: TGCAGTGCGGGGGGACAGTACAATGAGCAGTTCTTC.